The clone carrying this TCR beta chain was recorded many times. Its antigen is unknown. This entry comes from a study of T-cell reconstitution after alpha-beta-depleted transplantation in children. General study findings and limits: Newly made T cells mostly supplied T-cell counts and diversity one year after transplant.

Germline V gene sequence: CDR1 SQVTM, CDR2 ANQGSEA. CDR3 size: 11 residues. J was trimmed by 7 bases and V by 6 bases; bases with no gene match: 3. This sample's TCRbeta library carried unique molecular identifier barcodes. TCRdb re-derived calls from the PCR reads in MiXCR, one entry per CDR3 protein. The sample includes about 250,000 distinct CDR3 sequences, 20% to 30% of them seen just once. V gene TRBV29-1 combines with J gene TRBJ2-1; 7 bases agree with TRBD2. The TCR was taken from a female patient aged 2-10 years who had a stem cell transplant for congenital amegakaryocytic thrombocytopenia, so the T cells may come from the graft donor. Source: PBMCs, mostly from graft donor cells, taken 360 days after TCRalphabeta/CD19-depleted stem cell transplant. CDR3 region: CSVGGRNEQFF. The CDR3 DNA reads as TGCAGCGTAGGCGGGAGAAATGAGCAGTTCTTC.